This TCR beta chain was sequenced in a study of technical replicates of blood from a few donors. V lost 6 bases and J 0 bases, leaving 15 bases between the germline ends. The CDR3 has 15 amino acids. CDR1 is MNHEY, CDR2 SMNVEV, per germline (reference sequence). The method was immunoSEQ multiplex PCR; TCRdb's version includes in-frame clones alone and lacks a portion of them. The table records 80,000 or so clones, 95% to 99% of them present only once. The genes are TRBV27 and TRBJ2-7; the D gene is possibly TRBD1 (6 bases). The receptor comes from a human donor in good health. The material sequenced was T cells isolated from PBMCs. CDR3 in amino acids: CASRAPDRPSYEQYF. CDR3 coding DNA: TGTGCCAGCAGAGCCCCGGACAGACCCTCCTACGAGCAGTACTTC.